This T cell receptor (beta chain) came from a study of OX40 agonist ivuxolimab in advanced cancers. CDR3 size: 14 residues. The germline gives CDR1 SSHAT, CDR2 FNYEAQ (reference sequence). The ends were cut back, 5 bases at V and 5 bases at J, with 15 bases in the middle. Sequencing used immunoSEQ multiplex PCR; TCRdb keeps in-frame clones, though not all of them. The sample shows roughly 64,000 clones, approximately 88% of them seen only once. Study-wide findings and caveats: Among patients with partial responses at 0.1-3.0 mg/kg, clonal expansion was among the lowest.

As regards this clone: What it binds is unknown.

The specimen comprised CD4+ or CD8+ T cells sorted from blood, sampled in a trial of the OX40 agonist ivuxolimab. The chain combines TRBV7-7 with TRBJ2-5; D remains unclear. The sequence came from an adult with an advanced solid tumor such as melanoma, head and neck, liver or kidney cancer. CDR3 bases: TGTGCCAGCAGCCGAGACGGGTTTCTGGAGACCCAGTACTTC. Translation gives CASSRDGFLETQYF.